These 21 T cell receptor beta chains were sequenced from one sample in a study of OX40 agonist ivuxolimab in advanced cancers. Repertoires were generated with immunoSEQ multiplex PCR, while TCRdb's copy carries only in-frame clones and drops some. Of 65,000 to 80,000 clones listed, approximately 80% are singletons. The sample here was CD4+ or CD8+ T cells sorted from blood, taken in a trial of the OX40 agonist ivuxolimab. Source of these receptors: an adult with an advanced solid tumor such as melanoma, head and neck, liver or kidney cancer.

The chain links TRBV18 to TRBJ1-3; D might be TRBD1 (5 bases). This CDR3 comprises 16 residues. Per germline, CDR1 KGHSH and CDR2 LQKENI. The V end lost 0 bases, the J end lost 3 bases, and 12 bases lay between the germline ends. The CDR3 sequence is CASSPPVGGGGNTIYF. The CDR3 DNA follows: TGTGCCAGCTCACCACCGGTCGGGGGAGGTGGAAACACCATATATTTT.

This chain uses TRBV7-3 with TRBJ2-5, with D tentatively TRBD2 (6 bases). The J call may not be correct, given that the DNA end is closer to TRBJ2-7. Germline V gene lookup returns CDR1 SGHTA and CDR2 FQGTGA. The CDR3 is 15 residues long. The CDR3 nucleotides are TGTGCCAGCAGCTTAAGGCGGGAAGGGGTCTACGAGCAGTACTTC. The encoded protein is CASSLRREGVYEQYF.

The V call is TRBV10-2, the J call TRBJ2-7, with D tentatively TRBD1 or TRBD2 (5 bases each). The length of the CDR3 is 12 residues. In germline, CDR1 is WSHSY, CDR2 SAAADI. V lost 8 bases to trimming and J lost 2 bases, with 10 bases between them. The CDR3 DNA reads as TGCGCCAGCTCTCCGGGGCCCTACGAGCAGTACTTC. Its translation is CASSPGPYEQYF.

V usage is TRBV15 and J usage is TRBJ2-1, with 9 bases that match TRBD2. The V gene end was trimmed by 1 base and the J gene end by 4 bases; junction bases not matched to a gene: 8. Germline V gene lookup returns CDR1 LNHNV and CDR2 YYDKDF (reference sequence). CDR3 length: 17 residues. CDR3 residues: CATSRGDSGGEYNEQFF. As DNA, the CDR3 is TGTGCCACCAGCAGAGGGGATAGCGGGGGAGAATACAATGAGCAGTTCTTC.

This chain links TRBV6-5 with TRBJ1-1; D unclear. V shed 7 bases and J shed 2 bases, with 14 bases lying between them. Germline lookup yields CDR1 MNHEY and CDR2 SVGAGI. This CDR3 has 14 residues. CDR3 sequence (DNA): TGTGCCAGCAACCCGGGAATAAAAAACACTGAAGCTTTCTTT. Amino acid sequence: CASNPGIKNTEAFF.

This chain uses TRBV7-9 with TRBJ1-4; D is possibly TRBD1 (6 bases). The CDR3 is 14 residues long. From germline, CDR1 is SEHNR and CDR2 FQNEAQ (reference sequence). The ends were cut back, 5 bases at V and 4 bases at J, with 11 bases in the middle. CDR3 residues: CASSLGGLNEKLFF. DNA of the CDR3: TGTGCCAGCAGCCTCGGGGGGCTTAATGAAAAACTGTTTTTT.

The V and J genes are TRBV7-6 and TRBJ1-2; D not resolved. Trimming left V 0 bases short and J 7 bases short, with 9 bases between. Germline-derived CDR1 and CDR2 are SGHVS and FNYEAQ. The CDR3 runs to 13 residues. Written as DNA, the CDR3 is TGTGCCAGCAGCTTAGCGCCTCGGGGTGGCTACACCTTC. It yields the protein CASSLAPRGGYTF.

The table lists this clone with a count of one. This chain uses TRBV5-4 with TRBJ2-7; 7 bases map to TRBD1. Germline V gives CDR1 SGHNT, CDR2 YYREEE (reference sequence). This CDR3 region has 15 residues. Trimming took 3 bases from V and 3 from J; bases not matched to a gene: 9. Here the CDR3 reads CASSSAPRGLYEQYF. As DNA, the CDR3 is TGTGCCAGCAGCTCAGCACCAAGGGGGCTCTACGAGCAGTACTTC.

The CDR3 sequence: CATSRAGTGGNTEAFF. The DNA for the CDR3 is TGTGCCACCAGCAGAGCCGGGACAGGGGGGAACACTGAAGCTTTCTTT. The chain carries TRBV15 and TRBJ1-1, with TRBD1 matching over 11 bases. J was trimmed by 1 base and V by 1 base; bases with no gene match: 2. Germline V gene data show CDR1 as LNHNV and CDR2 as YYDKDF (reference sequence). The CDR3 runs to 16 residues.

The chain is built from TRBV18 and TRBJ1-2, with 8 nucleotides matching TRBD1. This CDR3 contains 16 residues. The germline gives CDR1 KGHSH, CDR2 LQKENI. Trimming took 0 bases from V and 5 from J; bases not matched to a gene: 8. The CDR3 is CASSPPTGQGNYGYTF. Here the CDR3 DNA reads TGTGCCAGCTCACCACCGACTGGACAGGGTAATTATGGCTACACCTTC.

This chain joins TRBV30 and TRBJ1-1, with a tentative D call TRBD1 (5 bases). The CDR3 covers 12 residues. The germline V and J ends were trimmed by 0 bases and 8 bases, with 10 bases remaining between them. CDR1 GTSNPN and CDR2 SVGIG come from the germline V gene (reference sequence). The DNA for the CDR3 is TGTGCCTGGAGTGTTCTGACAGCCGAAGCTTTCTTT. Amino acid sequence: CAWSVLTAEAFF.

The gene calls are TRBV18 and TRBJ2-7; 10 bases are shared with TRBD1. The V gene end was trimmed by 4 bases and the J gene end by 5 bases; junction bases not matched to a gene: 2. The CDR3 spans 13 residues. CDR1 is KGHSH and CDR2 is LQKENI in the germline V gene. The DNA for the CDR3 is TGTGCCAGCTCACAGGGACAGGGGAACGAGCAGTACTTC. It yields the protein CASSQGQGNEQYF.

This clone appeared once. The chain combines TRBV28 with TRBJ2-1, with D possibly being TRBD1 (6 bases). CDR3 length: 13 amino acids. Germline V gene data show CDR1 as MDHEN and CDR2 as SYDVKM. The V gene lost 7 bases and the J gene lost 1 base, with 8 bases spanning the gap. CDR3 residues: CASIQGSYNEQFF. The CDR3 DNA reads as TGTGCCAGCATTCAGGGGTCCTACAATGAGCAGTTCTTC.

This clone was detected only once. The chain couples TRBV28 to TRBJ1-6; D unresolved. CDR1 MDHEN and CDR2 SYDVKM come from the germline V gene. V lost 4 bases to trimming and J lost 9 bases, with 13 bases between them. The CDR3 has 14 residues. Written as DNA, the CDR3 is TGTGCCAGCAGTTCGATATCGGCCCCTTCACCCCTCCACTTT. Translated, it gives CASSSISAPSPLHF.

The chain has TRBV9 and TRBJ1-3; D uncertain. The CDR3 is made up of 11 amino acids. The V gene's germline CDR1 is SGDLS and CDR2 YYNGEE. V shed 4 bases and J shed 7 bases, with 6 bases lying between them. The CDR3 spells CASSFGNTIYF. The CDR3 coding sequence is TGTGCCAGCAGCTTCGGGAACACCATATATTTT.

V and J are TRBV19 and TRBJ2-1; 7 bases fit TRBD2. Trimming removed 5 bases from V and 8 bases from J; junction bases left unmatched: 6. This CDR3 has 13 residues. The germline CDR1 and CDR2 sequences are LNHDA and SQIVND (reference sequence). The CDR3 coding sequence is TGTGCCAGTAGTCTAACTAGCGTTCATGAGCAGTTCTTC. Encoded protein: CASSLTSVHEQFF.

The chain employs TRBV19 and TRBJ2-3; 10 nucleotides align to TRBD2. Germline loops: CDR1 LNHDA, CDR2 SQIVND (reference sequence). This CDR3 comprises 17 residues. After removal of 6 bases from V and 4 bases from J, the junction contained 13 bases not matched to a gene. The CDR3 bases are TGTGCCAGTAGGCCTCTAGCGGGAGAAAAGATTTCAGATACGCAGTATTTT. Residues: CASRPLAGEKISDTQYF.

The V call is TRBV7-7, the J call TRBJ2-2; possible D gene TRBD1, 6 bases. V gave up 5 bases and J gave up 6 bases, with 19 bases separating them. The CDR3 has 16 amino acids. CDR1 is SSHAT, CDR2 FNYEAQ, per germline (reference sequence). The CDR3, as DNA: TGTGCCAGCAGCCAGCGGACAGCCCCCGGGCCCGGGGAGCTGTTTTTT. It translates to CASSQRTAPGPGELFF.

The gene calls are TRBV28 and TRBJ2-7; 10 positions match TRBD2. The CDR3 covers 14 residues. The junction had 4 bases not matched to a gene; V was cut back by 7 bases and J by 1 base. Germline lookup yields CDR1 MDHEN and CDR2 SYDVKM. The CDR3 loop reads CASTRSGRSYEQYF. CDR3 nucleotide sequence: TGTGCCAGCACCCGTAGCGGGAGGTCCTACGAGCAGTACTTC.

This clone was detected many times. The V gene is TRBV6-1, the J gene TRBJ1-1; TRBD1 agrees at 11 bases. J was trimmed by 7 bases and V by 7 bases; bases with no gene match: 11. Germline-derived CDR1 and CDR2 are MNHNS and SASEGT. The CDR3 has 15 residues. Here the CDR3 reads CASMPGQGVIGEAFF. The DNA for the CDR3 is TGTGCCAGCATGCCGGGACAGGGGGTAATAGGTGAAGCTTTCTTT.

This sequence joins TRBV15 and TRBJ1-3; no clear D. CDR1 and CDR2 (germline): LNHNV, YYDKDF (reference sequence). Trimming left V 5 bases short and J 2 bases short, with 13 bases between. CDR3 length: 15 amino acids. This CDR3 is CATSRPINTGNTIYF. DNA of the CDR3: TGTGCCACCAGCCGACCGATAAACACTGGAAACACCATATATTTT.